The T cell receptor beta chain described here comes from a study of T cells expressing NK-cell markers. Across the whole study: Sorted T-cell subsets CD3+CD56+NKG2C+, CD3+CD56+NKG2C- and CD3+CD56-NKG2C+ were TCR beta-sequenced.

With UMIs, 5'RACE template switching was used to make TCR beta cDNA. Using the 5' RACE reads, TCRdb records one entry per CDR3 protein without DNA. This sample carries around 470,000 distinct CDR3 sequences, with almost 1.5% going to the ten biggest clones. The CDR3 has 13 amino acids. Germline assignment: CDR1 SGHDN and CDR2 FVKESK. The source is a woman aged 45-65 years in good health. The specimen was blood T cells: a sorted CD56 or NKG2C T cell subset, CD4+ or CD8+ T cells, or bulk PBMC T cells (not recorded which). The rearrangement uses TRBV14 and TRBJ1-4; the TCRdb call, TRBD1, lacks DNA for checking. The CDR3 here is CASAGRDGEKLFF.